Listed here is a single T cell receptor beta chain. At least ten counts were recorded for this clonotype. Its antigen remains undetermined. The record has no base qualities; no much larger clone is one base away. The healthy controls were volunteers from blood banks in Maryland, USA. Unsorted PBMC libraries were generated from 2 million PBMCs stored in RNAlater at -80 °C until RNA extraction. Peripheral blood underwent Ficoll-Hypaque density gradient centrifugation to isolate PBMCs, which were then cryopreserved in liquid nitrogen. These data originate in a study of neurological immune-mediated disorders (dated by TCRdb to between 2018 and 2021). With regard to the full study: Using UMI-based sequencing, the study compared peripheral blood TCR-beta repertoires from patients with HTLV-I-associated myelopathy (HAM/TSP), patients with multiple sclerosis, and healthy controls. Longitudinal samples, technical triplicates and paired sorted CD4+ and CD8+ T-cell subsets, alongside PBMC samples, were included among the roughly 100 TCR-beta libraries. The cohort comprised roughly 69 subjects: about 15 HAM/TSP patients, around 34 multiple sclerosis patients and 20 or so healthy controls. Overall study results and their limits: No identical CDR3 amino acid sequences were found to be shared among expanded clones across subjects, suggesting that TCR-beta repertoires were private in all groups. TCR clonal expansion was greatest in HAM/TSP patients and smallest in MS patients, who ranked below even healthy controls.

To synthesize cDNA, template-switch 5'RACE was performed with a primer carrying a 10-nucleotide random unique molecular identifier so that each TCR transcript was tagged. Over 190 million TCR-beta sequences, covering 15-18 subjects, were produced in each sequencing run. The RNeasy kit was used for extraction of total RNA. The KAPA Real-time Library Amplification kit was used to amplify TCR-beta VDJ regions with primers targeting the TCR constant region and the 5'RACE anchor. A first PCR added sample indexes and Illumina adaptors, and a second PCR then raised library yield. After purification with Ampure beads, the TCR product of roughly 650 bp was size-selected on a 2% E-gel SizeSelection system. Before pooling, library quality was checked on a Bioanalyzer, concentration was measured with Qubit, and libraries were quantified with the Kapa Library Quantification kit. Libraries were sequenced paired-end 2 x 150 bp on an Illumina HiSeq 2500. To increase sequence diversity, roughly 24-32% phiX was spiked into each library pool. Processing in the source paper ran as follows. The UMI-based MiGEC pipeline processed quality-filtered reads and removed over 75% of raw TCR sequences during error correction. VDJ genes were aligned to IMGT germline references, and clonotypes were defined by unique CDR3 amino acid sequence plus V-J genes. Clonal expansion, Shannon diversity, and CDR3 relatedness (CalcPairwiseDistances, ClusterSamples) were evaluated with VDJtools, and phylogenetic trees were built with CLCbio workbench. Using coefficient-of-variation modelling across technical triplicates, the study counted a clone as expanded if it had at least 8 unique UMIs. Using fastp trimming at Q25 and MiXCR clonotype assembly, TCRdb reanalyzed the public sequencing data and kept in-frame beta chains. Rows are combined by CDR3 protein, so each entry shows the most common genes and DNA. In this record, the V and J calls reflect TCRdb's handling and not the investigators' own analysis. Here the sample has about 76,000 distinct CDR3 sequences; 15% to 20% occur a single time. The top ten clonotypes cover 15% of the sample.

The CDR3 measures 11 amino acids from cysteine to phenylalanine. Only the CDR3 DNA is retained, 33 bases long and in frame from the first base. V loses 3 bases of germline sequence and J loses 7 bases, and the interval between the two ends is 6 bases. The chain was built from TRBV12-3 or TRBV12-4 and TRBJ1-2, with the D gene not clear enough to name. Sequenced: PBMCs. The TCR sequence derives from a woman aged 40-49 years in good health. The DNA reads TGTGCCAGCAGTTTGGGCCTTGGCTACACCTTC. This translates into CASSLGLGYTF.